These 7 T cell receptor beta chains came from one sample sequenced in a study of blood T cells in healthy people across ages. A second PCR of 7 to 11 cycles used a sample-barcoded 5' primer and a J-beta primer mix. TCRdb fed the 5' RACE reads into MiXCR, producing one record per CDR3 protein. This sample yields 850,000 to 1,000,000 distinct CDR3 sequences, of which 45% to 50% are seen a single time; roughly 13% belongs to the top ten. The sequencing sample was made of blood. These receptors were collected from a man aged 25-40 years in good health.

This clonotype was observed many times. The junction departs from the called germline gene at one end, perhaps through a read error. The chain couples TRBV7-2 to TRBJ2-3; TRBD2 matches 13 bases. The CDR3 totals 16 residues. Germline V gene lookup returns CDR1 SGHTA and CDR2 FQGNSA. CDR3 coding DNA: TGCGCCAGCAGCCTAGGACTAGCGGGGGCCACAGATACGCAGTATTTT. Residues: CASSLGLAGATDTQYF.

The table lists this clonotype with a few counts. The gene calls are TRBV12-3 or TRBV12-4 and TRBJ2-1; 9 bases are shared with TRBD2. The CDR3 has 14 amino acids. J gave up 9 bases and V 3 bases, and 6 bases lay outside the gene matches. The CDR3: CASSLSGGFGEQFF. In nucleotides, the CDR3 is TGTGCCAGCAGTTTGAGCGGGGGGTTTGGTGAGCAGTTCTTC.

This clonotype was counted at least ten times. The chain combines TRBV10-3 with TRBJ2-3; 9 nucleotides line up with TRBD1. The length of the CDR3 is 14 residues. CDR1 is ENHRY and CDR2 is SYGVKD in the germline V gene. The V and J ends lost 5 bases and 6 bases, in that order; junction bases with no gene match: 6. The CDR3 region is CAISKGTGTDTQYF. The CDR3 DNA reads TGTGCCATCAGTAAAGGGACAGGGACCGATACGCAGTATTTT.

This clonotype was observed a few times. This chain uses TRBV7-8 with TRBJ2-7, with 7 bases that match TRBD1. V dropped 5 bases and J dropped 0; count of bases not matched to a gene: 4. The length of the CDR3 is 14 residues. The germline V gene has CDR1 SGHVS and CDR2 FQNEAQ. The CDR3 spells CASSTDRNSYEQYF. DNA of the CDR3: TGTGCCAGCAGCACGGACAGGAACTCCTACGAGCAGTACTTC. Variable domain in full (rest from reference TRBV7-8 and TRBJ2-7): GAGVSQSPRYKVAKRGQDVALRCDPISGHVSLFWYQQALGQGPEFLTYFQNEAQLDKSGLPSDRFFAERPEGSVSTLKIQRTQQEDSAVYLCASSTDRNSYEQYFGPGTRLTVT.

This chain joins TRBV27 and TRBJ1-2, with D tentatively TRBD1 (5 bases). V shed 4 bases and J shed 2 bases, with 17 bases lying between them. The CDR3 is made up of 16 amino acids. Germline CDR1 is MNHEY and CDR2 is SMNVEV (reference sequence). The CDR3: CASSSSRGGLNYGYTF. CDR3 in DNA: TGTGCCAGCAGTTCCTCCCGGGGGGGGTTAAACTATGGCTACACCTTC.

The V call is TRBV20-1, the J call TRBJ2-3, with a weak D call TRBD1 (7 bases). The germline V gene encodes CDR1 DFQATT and CDR2 SNEGSKA (reference sequence). V lost 0 bases, J lost 4 bases, and 14 bases lay in between. This CDR3 has 15 amino acids. The CDR3 here is CSAREGGQNSDTQYF. The CDR3 DNA follows: TGCAGTGCTAGAGAGGGGGGACAGAACTCAGATACGCAGTATTTT.

This clonotype turned up a few times. The V call is TRBV20-1, the J call TRBJ1-2; 11 bases line up with TRBD1. This CDR3 has 13 amino acids. The V gene end was trimmed by 3 bases and the J gene end by 7 bases; junction bases not matched to a gene: 4. Germline loops: CDR1 DFQATT, CDR2 SNEGSKA (reference sequence). CDR3 coding DNA: TGCAGTGCTAGGCGGACAGGGGGCCTTGGCTACACCTTC. It is translated as CSARRTGGLGYTF.